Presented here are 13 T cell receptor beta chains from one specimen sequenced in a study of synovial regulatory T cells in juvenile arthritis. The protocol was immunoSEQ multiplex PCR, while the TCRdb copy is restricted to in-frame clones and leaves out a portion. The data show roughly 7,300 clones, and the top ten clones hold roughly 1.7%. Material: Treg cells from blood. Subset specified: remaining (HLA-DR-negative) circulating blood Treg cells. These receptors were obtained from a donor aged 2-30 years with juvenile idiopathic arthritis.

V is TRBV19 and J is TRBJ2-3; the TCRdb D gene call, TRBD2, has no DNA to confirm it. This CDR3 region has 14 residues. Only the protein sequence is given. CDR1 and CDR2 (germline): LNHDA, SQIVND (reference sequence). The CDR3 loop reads CASSIRDSTDTQYF.

The CDR3: CASSESRGLVNSPLHF. The chain couples TRBV6-1 to TRBJ1-6. Germline CDR1 is MNHNS and CDR2 is SASEGT. The CDR3 has 16 residues. DNA is not recorded here.

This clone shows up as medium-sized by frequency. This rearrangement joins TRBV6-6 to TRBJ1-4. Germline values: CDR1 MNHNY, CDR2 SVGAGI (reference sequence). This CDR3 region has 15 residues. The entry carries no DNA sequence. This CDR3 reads CASSAKGRTGEKLFF.

CDR3 in amino acids: CASSLGGVLDNRQPQHF. V usage is TRBV7-2 and J usage is TRBJ1-5. In germline, CDR1 is SGHTA, CDR2 FQGNSA. The CDR3 runs 17 residues. No DNA sequence was recorded.

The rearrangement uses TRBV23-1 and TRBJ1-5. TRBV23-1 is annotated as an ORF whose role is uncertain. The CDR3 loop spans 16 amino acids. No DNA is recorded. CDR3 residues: CASSQSETLTDQPQHF.

CDR3: CASTQAPSGNQPQHF. The chain joins TRBV6-1 to TRBJ1-5; TCRdb reports TRBD1, a call that lacks DNA to check it against. The CDR3 has 15 residues. Only the protein sequence is given. Germline V gene data show CDR1 as MNHNS and CDR2 as SASEGT.

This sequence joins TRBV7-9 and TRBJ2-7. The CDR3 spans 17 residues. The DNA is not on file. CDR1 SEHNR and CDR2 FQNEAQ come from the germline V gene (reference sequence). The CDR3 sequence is CASSFDLTNAGFYEQYF.

The CDR3: CATSHRISYEQYF. This rearrangement joins TRBV10-3 to TRBJ2-7; TCRdb's D call of TRBD2 is untestable without DNA. CDR3 length: 13 amino acids. Nucleotide data are not available. Germline values: CDR1 ENHRY, CDR2 SYGVKD.

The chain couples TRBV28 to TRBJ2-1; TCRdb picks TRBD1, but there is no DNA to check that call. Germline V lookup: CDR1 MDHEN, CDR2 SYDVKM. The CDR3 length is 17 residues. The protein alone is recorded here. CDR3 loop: CASSYTGLRGRNNEQFF.

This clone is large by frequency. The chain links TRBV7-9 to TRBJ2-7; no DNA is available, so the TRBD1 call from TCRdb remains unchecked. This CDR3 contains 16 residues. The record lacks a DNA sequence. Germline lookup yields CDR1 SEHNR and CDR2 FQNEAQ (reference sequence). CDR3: CASSLAVEDSTYEQYF.

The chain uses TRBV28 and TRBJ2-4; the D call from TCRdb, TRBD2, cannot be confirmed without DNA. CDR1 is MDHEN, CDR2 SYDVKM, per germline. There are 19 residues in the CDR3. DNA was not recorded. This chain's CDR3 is CASSLNGLGRELAKNIQYF.

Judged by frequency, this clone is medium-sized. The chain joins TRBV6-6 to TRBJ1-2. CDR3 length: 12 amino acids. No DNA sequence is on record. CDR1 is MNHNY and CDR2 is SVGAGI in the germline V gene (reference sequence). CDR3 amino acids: CASSRPGSGYTF.

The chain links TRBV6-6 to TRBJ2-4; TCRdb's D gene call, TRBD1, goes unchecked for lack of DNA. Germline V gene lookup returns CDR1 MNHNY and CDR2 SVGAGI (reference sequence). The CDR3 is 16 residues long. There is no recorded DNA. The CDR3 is CASSTPTELAKNIQYF.